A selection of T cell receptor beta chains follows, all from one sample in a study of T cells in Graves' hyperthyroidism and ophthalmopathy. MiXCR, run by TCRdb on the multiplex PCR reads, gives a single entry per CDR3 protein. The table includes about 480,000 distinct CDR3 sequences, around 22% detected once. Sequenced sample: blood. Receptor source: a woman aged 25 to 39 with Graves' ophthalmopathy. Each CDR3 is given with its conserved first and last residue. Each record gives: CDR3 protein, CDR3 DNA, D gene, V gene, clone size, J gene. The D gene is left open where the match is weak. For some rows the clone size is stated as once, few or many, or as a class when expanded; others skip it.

cdr3_aa: CASSDVWSSYNSPLHF
cdr3_nt: TGTGCCAGCAGCGACGTCTGGAGCTCCTATAATTCACCCCTCCACTTT
d_call: NA
v_call: TRBV7-2
clone_size: many
j_call: TRBJ1-6

cdr3_aa: CASSSGQGAFSGNTIYF
cdr3_nt: TGTGCCAGCAGTTCCGGACAGGGGGCATTCTCTGGAAACACCATATATTTT
d_call: TRBD1
v_call: TRBV6-5
clone_size: NA
j_call: TRBJ1-3

cdr3_aa: CASSRGLLLSYEQYF
cdr3_nt: TGTGCCAGCAGCAGGGGCTTACTTCTCTCCTACGAGCAGTACTTC
d_call: NA
v_call: TRBV6-2/TRBV6-3
clone_size: many
j_call: TRBJ2-7

cdr3_aa: CASSFRDKETQYF
cdr3_nt: TGTGCCAGCAGTTTTAGGGATAAAGAGACCCAGTACTTC
d_call: NA
v_call: TRBV6-5
clone_size: many
j_call: TRBJ2-5

cdr3_aa: CSAPGLGPSNTGELFF
cdr3_nt: TGCAGTGCCCCCGGACTAGGACCCTCGAACACCGGGGAGCTGTTTTTT
d_call: TRBD2
v_call: TRBV20-1
clone_size: NA
j_call: TRBJ2-2

cdr3_aa: CASSLERRGETQYF
cdr3_nt: TGTGCCAGCAGTCTAGAGAGGAGGGGGGAGACCCAGTACTTC
d_call: NA
v_call: TRBV12-3/TRBV12-4
clone_size: NA
j_call: TRBJ2-5

cdr3_aa: CASSYSRLAGDEQYF
cdr3_nt: TGTGCCAGCAGTTACTCTCGCCTAGCGGGAGACGAGCAGTACTTC
d_call: TRBD2
v_call: TRBV6-5
clone_size: NA
j_call: TRBJ2-7

cdr3_aa: CASSWAGDGYTF
cdr3_nt: TGTGCCAGCAGCTGGGCCGGAGACGGCTACACCTTC
d_call: NA
v_call: TRBV7-2
clone_size: many
j_call: TRBJ1-2

cdr3_aa: CSAGELRLTEAFF
cdr3_nt: TGCAGTGCCGGGGAATTAAGACTCACTGAAGCTTTCTTT
d_call: NA
v_call: TRBV20-1
clone_size: NA
j_call: TRBJ1-1

cdr3_aa: CASSEGGKGHSGNTIYF
cdr3_nt: TGTGCCAGCAGTGAAGGAGGGAAGGGCCACTCTGGAAACACCATATATTTT
d_call: NA
v_call: TRBV2
clone_size: many
j_call: TRBJ1-3

cdr3_aa: CASSKPRHSSYEQYF
cdr3_nt: TGTGCCAGCAGCAAACCCAGACACAGCTCCTACGAGCAGTACTTC
d_call: NA
v_call: TRBV5-5
clone_size: NA
j_call: TRBJ2-7

cdr3_aa: CATSDPRRQINDEQYF
cdr3_nt: TGTGCCACCAGTGATCCCCGGCGGCAGATAAACGACGAGCAGTACTTC
d_call: NA
v_call: TRBV24-1
clone_size: NA
j_call: TRBJ2-7

cdr3_aa: CASSLSGQMNTEAFF
cdr3_nt: TGCGCCAGCAGCTTAAGCGGACAGATGAACACTGAAGCTTTCTTT
d_call: NA
v_call: TRBV5-1
clone_size: NA
j_call: TRBJ1-1

cdr3_aa: CASRALSVTGELFF
cdr3_nt: TGTGCCAGCAGAGCATTAAGTGTTACCGGGGAGCTGTTTTTT
d_call: NA
v_call: TRBV13
clone_size: many
j_call: TRBJ2-2

cdr3_aa: CASSYSRDGQETQYF
cdr3_nt: TGTGCCAGCAGTTACAGCCGGGACGGGCAAGAGACCCAGTACTTC
d_call: NA
v_call: TRBV6-5
clone_size: many
j_call: TRBJ2-5

cdr3_aa: CASSETVGGNTIYF
cdr3_nt: TGTGCCAGCAGCGAGACAGTTGGCGGAAACACCATATATTTT
d_call: NA
v_call: TRBV7-9
clone_size: many
j_call: TRBJ1-3

cdr3_aa: CASSLGQGAGEQYF
cdr3_nt: TGTGCCAGCAGCTTGGGACAGGGGGCTGGGGAGCAGTACTTC
d_call: TRBD1
v_call: TRBV7-9
clone_size: many
j_call: TRBJ2-7

cdr3_aa: CASTPSLSLANTGELFF
cdr3_nt: TGTGCCAGCACCCCTTCCCTGTCCCTGGCGAACACCGGGGAGCTGTTTTTT
d_call: NA
v_call: TRBV11-2
clone_size: many
j_call: TRBJ2-2

cdr3_aa: CASSSGTVYGYTF
cdr3_nt: TGTGCCAGCAGTTCAGGGACGGTATATGGCTACACCTTC
d_call: NA
v_call: TRBV12-3/TRBV12-4
clone_size: NA
j_call: TRBJ1-2

cdr3_aa: CASSLWGGSRDNYGYTF
cdr3_nt: TGTGCCAGCAGTTTATGGGGGGGTTCGAGGGACAACTATGGCTACACCTTC
d_call: NA
v_call: TRBV28
clone_size: many
j_call: TRBJ1-2

cdr3_aa: CASSQEDRGFYGYTF
cdr3_nt: TGCGCCAGCAGCCAAGAAGACAGGGGGTTCTATGGCTACACCTTC
d_call: TRBD1
v_call: TRBV4-3
clone_size: many
j_call: TRBJ1-2

cdr3_aa: CASSYGRALYGYTF
cdr3_nt: TGTGCCAGCAGTTACGGTCGAGCTCTCTATGGCTACACCTTC
d_call: NA
v_call: TRBV6-2/TRBV6-3
clone_size: many
j_call: TRBJ1-2

cdr3_aa: CASSRGQSTYGYTF
cdr3_nt: TGTGCCAGCAGTCGCGGACAGTCGACCTATGGCTACACCTTC
d_call: NA
v_call: TRBV12-3/TRBV12-4
clone_size: few
j_call: TRBJ1-2

cdr3_aa: CASRRGDASYGYTF
cdr3_nt: TGTGCCAGCAGACGAGGGGACGCTTCCTATGGCTACACCTTC
d_call: NA
v_call: TRBV2
clone_size: many
j_call: TRBJ1-2

cdr3_aa: CASSIGRHGGYGYTF
cdr3_nt: TGTGCCAGTAGTATAGGGCGCCACGGCGGATATGGCTACACCTTC
d_call: NA
v_call: TRBV19
clone_size: many
j_call: TRBJ1-2

cdr3_aa: CASSELRNTGELFF
cdr3_nt: TGTGCCAGCAGCGAGTTGCGTAACACCGGGGAGCTGTTTTTT
d_call: NA
v_call: TRBV9
clone_size: many
j_call: TRBJ2-2

cdr3_aa: CASSQDLYRGQVQPQHF
cdr3_nt: TGCGCCAGCAGCCAAGACCTTTACAGGGGGCAGGTTCAGCCCCAGCATTTT
d_call: TRBD1
v_call: TRBV4-3
clone_size: few
j_call: TRBJ1-5

cdr3_aa: CSARTGGSGGELFF
cdr3_nt: TGCAGCGCCCGGACAGGGGGCTCTGGCGGGGAGCTGTTTTTT
d_call: TRBD1
v_call: TRBV29-1
clone_size: NA
j_call: TRBJ2-2

cdr3_aa: CASTAGTGVTYEQYF
cdr3_nt: TGTGCCAGTACTGCCGGGACAGGGGTCACCTACGAGCAGTACTTC
d_call: TRBD1
v_call: TRBV19
clone_size: many
j_call: TRBJ2-7

cdr3_aa: CASSPIGTGNTGELFF
cdr3_nt: TGCGCCAGCAGTCCGATCGGGACAGGGAACACCGGGGAGCTGTTTTTT
d_call: TRBD1
v_call: TRBV5-1
clone_size: NA
j_call: TRBJ2-2

cdr3_aa: CASSSTGGGINQPQHF
cdr3_nt: TGTGCCAGCAGCTCGACAGGGGGCGGAATCAATCAGCCCCAGCATTTT
d_call: TRBD1
v_call: TRBV7-3
clone_size: many
j_call: TRBJ1-5

cdr3_aa: CASRDGLSYEQYF
cdr3_nt: TGTGCCAGCAGAGACGGGTTGTCCTACGAGCAGTACTTC
d_call: NA
v_call: TRBV12-3/TRBV12-4
clone_size: few
j_call: TRBJ2-7

cdr3_aa: CASSRDRMGQETQYF
cdr3_nt: TGTGCCAGCAGTCGGGACAGGATGGGACAAGAGACCCAGTACTTC
d_call: TRBD1
v_call: TRBV2
clone_size: many
j_call: TRBJ2-5

cdr3_aa: CASSLEYGTALQETQYF
cdr3_nt: TGTGCCAGCAGTTTAGAGTATGGCACAGCACTACAAGAGACCCAGTACTTC
d_call: NA
v_call: TRBV27
clone_size: NA
j_call: TRBJ2-5

cdr3_aa: CASRIRDSTTNTGELFF
cdr3_nt: TGTGCCAGCAGAATTCGGGACAGTACTACGAACACCGGGGAGCTGTTTTTT
d_call: TRBD1
v_call: TRBV6-1
clone_size: NA
j_call: TRBJ2-2

cdr3_aa: CASTRQAGGDTEAFF
cdr3_nt: TGTGCCAGCACCCGACAGGCGGGGGGGGACACTGAAGCTTTCTTT
d_call: NA
v_call: TRBV7-2
clone_size: many
j_call: TRBJ1-1

cdr3_aa: CASSLTRTGSLNTEAFF
cdr3_nt: TGCGCCAGCAGCTTGACCCGGACAGGTAGCTTGAACACTGAAGCTTTCTTT
d_call: TRBD1
v_call: TRBV5-1
clone_size: many
j_call: TRBJ1-1

cdr3_aa: CASSVGGGSTEAFF
cdr3_nt: TGTGCCAGCAGCGTAGGGGGAGGGTCCACTGAAGCTTTCTTT
d_call: NA
v_call: TRBV9
clone_size: NA
j_call: TRBJ1-1

cdr3_aa: CASRTKDRGRGETQYF
cdr3_nt: TGTGCCAGCAGGACAAAAGACAGGGGGCGAGGGGAGACCCAGTACTTC
d_call: TRBD1
v_call: TRBV28
clone_size: NA
j_call: TRBJ2-5

cdr3_aa: CASSTRPGGGYSYEQYF
cdr3_nt: TGCGCCAGCAGCACCCGCCCAGGCGGGGGGTACTCCTACGAGCAGTACTTC
d_call: TRBD2
v_call: TRBV5-1
clone_size: many
j_call: TRBJ2-7

cdr3_aa: CASSRGTSHDEQYF
cdr3_nt: TGCGCCAGCAGCCGCGGGACTAGTCACGACGAGCAGTACTTC
d_call: TRBD2
v_call: TRBV5-1
clone_size: many
j_call: TRBJ2-7

cdr3_aa: CATSRDLGGNQPQHF
cdr3_nt: TGTGCCACCAGCAGAGATCTCGGAGGCAATCAGCCCCAGCATTTT
d_call: NA
v_call: TRBV15
clone_size: many
j_call: TRBJ1-5

cdr3_aa: CASSRAPANYGYTF
cdr3_nt: TGTGCCAGCAGCCGGGCACCGGCTAACTATGGCTACACCTTC
d_call: NA
v_call: TRBV12-3/TRBV12-4
clone_size: once
j_call: TRBJ1-2

cdr3_aa: CASSSILTSGRAWAKNIQYF
cdr3_nt: TGTGCCAGCAGCTCCATCTTAACTAGCGGGAGGGCCTGGGCCAAAAACATTCAGTACTTC
d_call: TRBD2
v_call: TRBV7-8
clone_size: few
j_call: TRBJ2-4

cdr3_aa: CSARLQDIEAFF
cdr3_nt: TGCAGTGCTAGGCTCCAGGACATCGAAGCTTTCTTT
d_call: NA
v_call: TRBV20-1
clone_size: NA
j_call: TRBJ1-1

cdr3_aa: CASSYFGTGVETQYF
cdr3_nt: TGTGCCAGCAGTTACTTCGGGACAGGGGTGGAGACCCAGTACTTC
d_call: TRBD1
v_call: TRBV6-2/TRBV6-3
clone_size: few
j_call: TRBJ2-5

cdr3_aa: CASSLEAAGDYEQYF
cdr3_nt: TGTGCCAGCAGTTTAGAGGCAGCGGGTGACTACGAGCAGTACTTC
d_call: NA
v_call: TRBV27
clone_size: NA
j_call: TRBJ2-7

cdr3_aa: CASSVGGPSGELFF
cdr3_nt: TGTGCCAGCAGTGTTGGGGGACCGTCCGGGGAGCTGTTTTTT
d_call: NA
v_call: TRBV2
clone_size: many
j_call: TRBJ2-2

cdr3_aa: CASSIYDQPSGYTF
cdr3_nt: TGTGCCAGTAGTATTTACGACCAACCCAGCGGCTACACCTTC
d_call: NA
v_call: TRBV19
clone_size: NA
j_call: TRBJ1-2

cdr3_aa: CAIHYGQDSGNTIYF
cdr3_nt: TGTGCCATACATTACGGACAGGACTCTGGAAACACCATATATTTT
d_call: TRBD1
v_call: TRBV2
clone_size: many
j_call: TRBJ1-3

cdr3_aa: CASSLGASGGGEQYF
cdr3_nt: TGTGCCAGCAGTTTGGGGGCTAGCGGGGGTGGAGAGCAGTACTTC
d_call: TRBD2
v_call: TRBV28
clone_size: many
j_call: TRBJ2-7

cdr3_aa: CASSMRQQETQYF
cdr3_nt: TGTGCCAGCAGTATGAGACAGCAAGAGACCCAGTACTTC
d_call: NA
v_call: TRBV28
clone_size: many
j_call: TRBJ2-5

cdr3_aa: CASSERVSKNIQYF
cdr3_nt: TGTGCCAGCAGTGAGAGAGTATCCAAAAACATTCAGTACTTC
d_call: NA
v_call: TRBV25-1
clone_size: few
j_call: TRBJ2-4